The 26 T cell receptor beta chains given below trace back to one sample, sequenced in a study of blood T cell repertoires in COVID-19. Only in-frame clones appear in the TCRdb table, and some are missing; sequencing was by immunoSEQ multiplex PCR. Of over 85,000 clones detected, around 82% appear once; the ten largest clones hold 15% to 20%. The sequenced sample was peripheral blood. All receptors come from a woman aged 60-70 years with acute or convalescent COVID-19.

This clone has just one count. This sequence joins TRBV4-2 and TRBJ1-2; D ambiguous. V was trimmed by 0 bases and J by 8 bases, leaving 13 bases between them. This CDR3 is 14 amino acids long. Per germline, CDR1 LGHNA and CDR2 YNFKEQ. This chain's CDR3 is CASSQDLPGFGYTF. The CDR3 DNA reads TGTGCCAGCAGCCAAGATTTACCAGGATTCGGCTACACCTTC.

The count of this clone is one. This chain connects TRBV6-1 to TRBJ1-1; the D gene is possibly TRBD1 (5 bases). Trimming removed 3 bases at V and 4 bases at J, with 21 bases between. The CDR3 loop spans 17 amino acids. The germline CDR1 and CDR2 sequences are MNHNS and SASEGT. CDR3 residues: CASSDLLGGYGGTEAFF. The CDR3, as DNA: TGTGCCAGCAGTGACTTACTTGGGGGATACGGGGGCACTGAAGCTTTCTTT.

The CDR3 spells CATSRDRGAFWNIQYF. In DNA, the CDR3 is TGTGCCACCAGCAGAGACAGGGGGGCTTTTTGGAACATTCAGTACTTC. The chain has TRBV15 and TRBJ2-4; D is perhaps TRBD1 (7 bases). The CDR3 is 16 residues long. Germline assignment: CDR1 LNHNV and CDR2 YYDKDF (reference sequence). The V and J ends lost 0 bases and 7 bases respectively, with 16 bases between them.

For the CDR3, the DNA is TGTGCCTCGCGGGCCAGGATGAACACTGAAGCTTTCTTT. It encodes CASRARMNTEAFF. The chain has TRBV30 and TRBJ1-1; D remains ambiguous. The germline V and J ends were trimmed by 7 bases and 0 bases, with 12 bases remaining between them. Germline V gene data show CDR1 as GTSNPN and CDR2 as SVGIG (reference sequence). The CDR3 is made up of 13 amino acids. The variable domain in full, completed from reference TRBV30 and TRBJ1-1, reads SQTIHQWPATLVQPVGSPLSLECTVEGTSNPNLYWYRQAAGRGLQLLFYSVGIGQISSEVPQNLSASRPQDRQFILSSKKLLLSDSGFYLCASRARMNTEAFFGQGTRLTVV.

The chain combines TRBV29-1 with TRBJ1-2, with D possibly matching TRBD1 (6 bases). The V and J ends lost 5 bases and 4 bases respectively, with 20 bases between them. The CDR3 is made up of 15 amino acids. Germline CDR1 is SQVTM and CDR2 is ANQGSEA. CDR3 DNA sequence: TGCAGCGTTTCCCCAGCGCAACAGGGTTCCTATGGCTACACCTTC. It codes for CSVSPAQQGSYGYTF.

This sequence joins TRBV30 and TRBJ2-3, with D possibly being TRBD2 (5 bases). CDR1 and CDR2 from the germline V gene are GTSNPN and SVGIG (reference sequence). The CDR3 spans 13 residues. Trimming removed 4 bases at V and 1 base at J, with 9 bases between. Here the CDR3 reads CAWTEAGTDTQYF. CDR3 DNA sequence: TGTGCCTGGACTGAAGCGGGCACAGATACGCAGTATTTT.

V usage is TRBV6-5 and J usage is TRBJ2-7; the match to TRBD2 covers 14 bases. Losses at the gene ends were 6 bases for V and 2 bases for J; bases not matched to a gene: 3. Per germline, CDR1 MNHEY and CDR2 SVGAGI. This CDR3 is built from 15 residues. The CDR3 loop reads CASRLGLAGAYEQYF. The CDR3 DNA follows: TGTGCCAGCAGATTGGGACTAGCGGGGGCCTACGAGCAGTACTTC.

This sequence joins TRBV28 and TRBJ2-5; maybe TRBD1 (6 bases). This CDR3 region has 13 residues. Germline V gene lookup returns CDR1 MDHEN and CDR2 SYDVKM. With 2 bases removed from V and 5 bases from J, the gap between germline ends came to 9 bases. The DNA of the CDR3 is TGTGCCAGCAGTTTAGGACAGATGGAGACCCAGTACTTC. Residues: CASSLGQMETQYF.

The CDR3 sequence: CASSQPISYRGAEGPQHF. The DNA of the CDR3 is TGCGCCAGCAGCCAACCAATTTCTTACAGGGGCGCAGAGGGGCCCCAGCATTTT. The chain recombines TRBV4-1 with TRBJ1-5, with TRBD1 identical over 7 bases. The CDR3 extends over 18 amino acids. Germline CDR1 reads MGHRA; CDR2 reads YSYEKL. Trimming removed 2 bases from V and 9 bases from J; junction bases left unmatched: 19.

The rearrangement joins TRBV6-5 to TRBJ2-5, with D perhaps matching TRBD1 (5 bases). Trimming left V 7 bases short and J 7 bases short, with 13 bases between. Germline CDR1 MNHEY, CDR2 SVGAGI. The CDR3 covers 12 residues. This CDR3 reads CASKAGWGTQYF. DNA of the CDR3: TGTGCCAGCAAGGCAGGGTGGGGGACCCAGTACTTC.

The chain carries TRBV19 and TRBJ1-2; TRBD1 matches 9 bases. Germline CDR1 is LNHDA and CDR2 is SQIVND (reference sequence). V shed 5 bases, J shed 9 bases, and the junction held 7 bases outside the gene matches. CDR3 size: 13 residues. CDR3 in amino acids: CASSGTGTGRYTF. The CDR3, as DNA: TGTGCCAGTAGTGGAACCGGGACAGGGCGCTACACCTTC.

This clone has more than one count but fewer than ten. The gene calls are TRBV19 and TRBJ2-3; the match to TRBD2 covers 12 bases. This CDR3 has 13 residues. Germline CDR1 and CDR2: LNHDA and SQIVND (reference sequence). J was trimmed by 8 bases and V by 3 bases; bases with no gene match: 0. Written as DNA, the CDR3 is TGTGCCAGTAGTATGACTAGCGGGGGTACGCAGTATTTT. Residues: CASSMTSGGTQYF.

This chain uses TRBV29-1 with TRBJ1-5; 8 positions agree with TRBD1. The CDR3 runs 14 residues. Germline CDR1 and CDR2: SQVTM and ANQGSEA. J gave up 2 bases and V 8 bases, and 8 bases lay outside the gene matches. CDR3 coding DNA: TGCAGCATCCGGACAGGGAGTGGCAATCAGCCCCAGCATTTT. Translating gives CSIRTGSGNQPQHF.

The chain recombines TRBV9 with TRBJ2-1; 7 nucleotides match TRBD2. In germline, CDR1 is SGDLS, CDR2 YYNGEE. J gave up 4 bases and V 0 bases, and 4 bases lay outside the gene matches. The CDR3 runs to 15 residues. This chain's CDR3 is CASSVGTSEYNEQFF. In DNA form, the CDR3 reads TGTGCCAGCAGCGTAGGGACTAGTGAATACAATGAGCAGTTCTTC.

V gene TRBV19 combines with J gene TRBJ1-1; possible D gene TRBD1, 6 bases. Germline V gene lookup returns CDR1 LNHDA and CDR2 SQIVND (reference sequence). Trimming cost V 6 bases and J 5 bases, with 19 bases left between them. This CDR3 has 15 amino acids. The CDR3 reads CASRGTTGLKTEAFF. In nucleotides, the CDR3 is TGTGCCAGTAGGGGGACTACAGGGCTAAAGACTGAAGCTTTCTTT. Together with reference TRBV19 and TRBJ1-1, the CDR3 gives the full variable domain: DGGITQSPKYLFRKEGQNVTLSCEQNLNHDAMYWYRQDPGQGLRLIYYSQIVNDFQKGDIAEGYSVSREKKESFPLTVTSAQKNPTAFYLCASRGTTGLKTEAFFGQGTRLTVV.

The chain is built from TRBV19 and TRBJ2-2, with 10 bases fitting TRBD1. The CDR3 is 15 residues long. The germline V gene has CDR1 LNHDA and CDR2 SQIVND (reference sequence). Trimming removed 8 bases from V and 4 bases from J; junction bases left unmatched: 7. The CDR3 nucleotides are TGTGCCAGTCAGGGACAGGGGCAGCTCACCGGGGAGCTGTTTTTT. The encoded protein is CASQGQGQLTGELFF. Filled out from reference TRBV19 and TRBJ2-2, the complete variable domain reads DGGITQSPKYLFRKEGQNVTLSCEQNLNHDAMYWYRQDPGQGLRLIYYSQIVNDFQKGDIAEGYSVSREKKESFPLTVTSAQKNPTAFYLCASQGQGQLTGELFFGEGSRLTVL.

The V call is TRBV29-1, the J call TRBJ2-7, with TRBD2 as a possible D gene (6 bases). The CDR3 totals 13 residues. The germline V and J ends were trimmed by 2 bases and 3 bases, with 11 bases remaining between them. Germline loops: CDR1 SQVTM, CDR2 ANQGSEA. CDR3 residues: CSVETAGRYEQYF. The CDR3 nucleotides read TGCAGCGTTGAAACGGCGGGGCGCTACGAGCAGTACTTC.

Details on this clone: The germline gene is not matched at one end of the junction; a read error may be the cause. DNA for the CDR3: TGTGCCAGCAGTTTTTGGGACAGGGCATCCTTCGAGCAGTACTTC. Translating it yields CASSFWDRASFEQYF. The V gene is TRBV6-2 or TRBV6-3, the J gene TRBJ2-7; the match to TRBD1 covers 9 bases. The germline V gene has CDR1 MNHEY and CDR2 SVGEGT. This CDR3 is 15 amino acids long.

CDR3 bases: TGTGCCAGCTCACCGACAGGGAACCAGCCCCAGCATTTT. It encodes CASSPTGNQPQHF. V gene TRBV18 combines with J gene TRBJ1-5, with 7 bases matching TRBD1. CDR1 is KGHSH and CDR2 is LQKENI in the germline V gene. The CDR3 covers 13 residues. The V and J ends lost 3 bases and 7 bases, in that order; junction bases with no gene match: 3.

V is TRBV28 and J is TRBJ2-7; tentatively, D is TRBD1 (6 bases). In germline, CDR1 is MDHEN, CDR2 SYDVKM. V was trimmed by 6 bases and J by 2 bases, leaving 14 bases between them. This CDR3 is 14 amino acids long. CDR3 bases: TGTGCCAGCAGATCCGGGACAAATCCCTACGAGCAGTACTTC. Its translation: CASRSGTNPYEQYF.

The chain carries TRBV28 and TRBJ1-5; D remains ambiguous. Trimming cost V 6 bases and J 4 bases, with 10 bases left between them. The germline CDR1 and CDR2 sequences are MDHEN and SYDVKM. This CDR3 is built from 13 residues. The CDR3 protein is CASSRELNQPQHF. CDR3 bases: TGTGCCAGCAGCCGGGAACTGAATCAGCCCCAGCATTTT.

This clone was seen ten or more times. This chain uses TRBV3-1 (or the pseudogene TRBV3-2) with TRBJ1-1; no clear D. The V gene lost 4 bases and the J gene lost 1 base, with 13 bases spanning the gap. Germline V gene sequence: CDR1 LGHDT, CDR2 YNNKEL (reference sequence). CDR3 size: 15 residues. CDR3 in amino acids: CASSPGQVTNTEAFF. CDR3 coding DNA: TGTGCCAGCAGCCCCGGCCAGGTGACGAACACTGAAGCTTTCTTT.

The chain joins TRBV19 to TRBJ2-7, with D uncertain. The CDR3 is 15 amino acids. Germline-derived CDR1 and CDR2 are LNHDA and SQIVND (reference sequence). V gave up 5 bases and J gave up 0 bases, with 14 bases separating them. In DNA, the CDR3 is TGTGCCAGTAGTGGGTGGAGAGTGAGCTCCTACGAGCAGTACTTC. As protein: CASSGWRVSSYEQYF.

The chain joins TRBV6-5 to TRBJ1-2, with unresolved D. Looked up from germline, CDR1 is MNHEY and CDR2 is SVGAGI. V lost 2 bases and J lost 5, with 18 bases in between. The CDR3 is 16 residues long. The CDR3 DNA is TGTGCCAGCAGTTACGGGTTAACGCCGGCAGGTTATGGCTACACCTTC. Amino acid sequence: CASSYGLTPAGYGYTF.

CDR3 sequence reads: CAISRDSRVRKTGEQFF. CDR3 bases: TGTGCCATCAGCAGGGACAGTAGGGTCCGAAAAACGGGTGAGCAGTTCTTC. The chain is built from TRBV10-3 and TRBJ2-1, with 7 positions matching TRBD1. The CDR3 covers 17 residues. V trimming: 6 bases; J trimming: 9 bases; junction bases outside the gene matches: 20. CDR1 and CDR2 from the germline V gene are ENHRY and SYGVKD.

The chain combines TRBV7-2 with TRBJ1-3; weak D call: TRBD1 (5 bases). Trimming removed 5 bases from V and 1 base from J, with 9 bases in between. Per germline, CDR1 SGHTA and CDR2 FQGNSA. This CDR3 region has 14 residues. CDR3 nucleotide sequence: TGTGCCAGCAGCGAACAGGTTTCTGGAAACACCATATATTTT. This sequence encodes CASSEQVSGNTIYF.